This TCR beta chain emerged from a study of cytomegalovirus exposure and HLA in healthy donors. PCR used 60 Vbeta primers and 13 Jbeta primers. The repertoire was sequenced with immunoSEQ multiplex PCR; TCRdb's copy has only in-frame clones and lacks some. Of some 140,000 clones detected, about four fifths appear once; the ten largest clones hold 2.8%. CDR1 is SEHNR, CDR2 FQNEAQ, per germline (reference sequence). This CDR3 comprises 15 residues. Regarding this clone: At one end the junction does not follow the germline gene, possibly because of a read error.

The sequencing input was PBMCs. The origin of this receptor is a man between 18 and 29 years old in good health and CMV-seronegative. The chain carries TRBV7-9 and TRBJ1-2; the match to TRBD1 covers 7 bases. The CDR3 sequence: CSSSPVGRGNYGYTF. The CDR3 DNA follows: TGTTCCAGCAGTCCCGTCGGCAGGGGGAACTATGGCTACACCTTC.